Each of the 29 T cell receptor beta chains below was sequenced from the same sample in a study of shared clonotypes between healthy human individuals. Clones were sequenced by immunoSEQ multiplex PCR, and TCRdb holds only the in-frame ones, with some missing. The repertoire holds more than 850,000 clones, approximately 78% seen once, with 0.4% to 0.55% in the top ten. The sequenced sample consisted of memory CD4+ T cells from PBMCs. Subset: CD45RA-negative fraction. The source of these receptors is a man between 18 and 29 years old in good health. Some clones in this sample may be carry-over from other donors' samples.

The chain couples TRBV25-1 to TRBJ1-5; no clear D gene. The CDR3 loop spans 15 amino acids. Germline V gives CDR1 MGHDK, CDR2 SYGVNS. Trimming cost V 8 bases and J 0 bases, with 14 bases left between them. CDR3 region: CASGGKGNSNQPQHF. The CDR3 DNA sequence: TGTGCCAGCGGAGGTAAGGGAAATAGCAATCAGCCCCAGCATTTT.

This chain connects TRBV15 to TRBJ1-5, with no clear D. V lost 4 bases and J 5 bases, leaving 6 bases between the germline ends. In germline, CDR1 is LNHNV, CDR2 YYDKDF (reference sequence). This CDR3 has 12 amino acids. CDR3 in DNA: TGTGCCACCAGCAATGTGGATCAGCCCCAGCATTTT. It encodes CATSNVDQPQHF.

The V and J genes are TRBV29-1 and TRBJ1-2, with D possibly being TRBD1 (5 bases). The CDR3 consists of 16 residues. Germline V gives CDR1 SQVTM, CDR2 ANQGSEA. V gave up 6 bases and J gave up 6 bases, with 26 bases separating them. The CDR3 sequence is CSVPRGWGVTEDGYTF. Written as DNA, the CDR3 is TGCAGCGTCCCACGGGGATGGGGGGTCACAGAGGATGGCTACACCTTC.

This clone showed up just a few times. The chain links TRBV7-6 to TRBJ1-4; D is possibly TRBD1 (6 bases). V lost 2 bases and J 1 base, leaving 8 bases between the germline ends. The CDR3 totals 15 residues. The germline CDR1 and CDR2 sequences are SGHVS and FNYEAQ. Here the CDR3 reads CASSLQGQTNEKLFF. The DNA of the CDR3 is TGTGCCAGCAGCTTACAGGGGCAAACTAATGAAAAACTGTTTTTT.

This clone was counted between two and nine times. The V and J genes are TRBV30 and TRBJ1-5, with 7 bases matching TRBD1. Trimming removed 3 bases from V and 5 bases from J; junction bases left unmatched: 13. Per germline, CDR1 GTSNPN and CDR2 SVGIG (reference sequence). The length of the CDR3 is 16 residues. The CDR3 coding sequence is TGTGCCTGGAGGCGAGGGGGCAGTTCCGACCATCAGCCCCAGCATTTT. It yields the protein CAWRRGGSSDHQPQHF.

The chain carries TRBV2 and TRBJ2-1; no clear D. From germline, CDR1 is SNHLY and CDR2 FYNNEI. The CDR3 runs 11 residues. V lost 10 bases and J 7 bases, leaving 11 bases between the germline ends. As DNA, the CDR3 is TGTGCCACTGCGCGCCGGAATGAGCAGTTCTTC. This sequence encodes CATARRNEQFF.

The rearrangement links TRBV15 to TRBJ2-5; possibly TRBD1 for D (6 bases). This CDR3 is 13 amino acids long. Trimming pared 5 bases from V and 4 bases from J, leaving 11 bases between. Germline loops: CDR1 LNHNV, CDR2 YYDKDF (reference sequence). For the CDR3, the DNA is TGTGCCACCAGCGGCCGAGGGGGAGAGACCCAGTACTTC. Its translation: CATSGRGGETQYF.

This sequence joins TRBV4-1 and TRBJ2-2; D ambiguous. This CDR3 contains 14 residues. Trimming left V 4 bases short and J 9 bases short, with 15 bases between. Per the germline V gene, CDR1 is MGHRA and CDR2 is YSYEKL. The CDR3, as DNA: TGCGCCAGCAGCCCCGACCAGAATGGGAGGGAGCTGTTTTTT. Its protein product is CASSPDQNGRELFF.

The J gene is TRBJ1-3, the V gene TRBV9; D unclear. V was trimmed by 1 base and J by 4 bases, leaving 9 bases between them. Germline V gives CDR1 SGDLS, CDR2 YYNGEE. The CDR3 loop spans 14 amino acids. Written as DNA, the CDR3 is TGTGCCAGCAGCGTAAATACGGAGGGAAACACCATATATTTT. It codes for CASSVNTEGNTIYF. The complete variable domain, with remaining parts taken from reference TRBV9 and TRBJ1-3, reads DSGVTQTPKHLITATGQRVTLRCSPRSGDLSVYWYQQSLDQGLQFLIQYYNGEERAKGNILERFSAQQFPDLHSELNLSSLELGDSALYFCASSVNTEGNTIYFGEGSWLTVV.

The sample holds one count of this clone. This chain links TRBV30 with TRBJ1-1; D gene uncertain. The CDR3 has 11 residues. The germline V gene has CDR1 GTSNPN and CDR2 SVGIG (reference sequence). V was pared by 4 bases and J by 5 bases, with 8 bases between. The CDR3 sequence is CAWNWDTEAFF. CDR3 coding DNA: TGTGCCTGGAATTGGGATACTGAAGCTTTCTTT.

CDR3 loop: CASRRTRRYSYNEQFF. CDR3 bases: TGTGCCAGCAGACGAACCAGGCGCTACTCCTACAATGAGCAGTTCTTC. The chain combines TRBV28 with TRBJ2-1, with D uncertain. CDR3 size: 16 residues. V was cut by 6 bases and J by 0 bases, with 15 bases left in between. The germline V gene encodes CDR1 MDHEN and CDR2 SYDVKM.

The chain combines TRBV6-1 with TRBJ1-5; no firm D call. The CDR3 is 15 amino acids. Trimming took 7 bases from V and 0 from J, leaving 13 bases between them. Germline CDR1 reads MNHNS; CDR2 reads SASEGT. The CDR3 region has the DNA TGTGCCAGCACCCCGGAGAGGTTTAGCAATCAGCCCCAGCATTTT. This sequence encodes CASTPERFSNQPQHF.

Only one count was recorded for this clone. Other DNA variants within this sample encode the same CDR3. This chain uses TRBV7-3 with TRBJ2-5; D call uncertain. This CDR3 comprises 13 residues. Trimming left V 0 bases short and J 3 bases short, with 5 bases between. In germline, CDR1 is SGHTA, CDR2 FQGTGA. DNA for the CDR3: TGTGCCAGCAGCTTAACCCGGGAAGAGACCCAGTACTTC. This translates into CASSLTREETQYF.

For this clone: The junction and the germline gene differ at one end; a read error may be behind it. V and J are TRBV7-2 and TRBJ2-1; D not resolved. Germline CDR1 and CDR2: SGHTA and FQGNSA. This CDR3 region has 14 residues. As DNA, the CDR3 is TGTGCCAGCAGGGAGCGTGACGGGTACAATGGGCAGTTCTTC. It yields the protein CASRERDGYNGQFF.

The CDR3 sequence: CASSQGAGTGVSYEQYF. The DNA of the CDR3 is TGCGCCAGCAGCCAAGGCGCCGGGACAGGGGTGAGCTACGAGCAGTACTTC. The rearrangement uses TRBV4-1 and TRBJ2-7; 10 bases agree with TRBD1. V lost 1 base to trimming and J lost 3 bases; unmatched junction nucleotides: 9. The germline CDR1 and CDR2 sequences are MGHRA and YSYEKL. The CDR3 is made up of 17 amino acids.

CDR3 protein: CASSQSKQFF. The DNA of the CDR3 is TGCGCCAGCAGTCAATCGAAGCAGTTCTTC. The chain uses TRBV23-1 and TRBJ2-1; D gene unclear. TRBV23-1 is an ORF for which the function is uncertain. The V end lost 0 bases, the J end lost 11 bases, and 2 bases lay between the germline ends. The CDR3 length is 10 residues.

This chain connects TRBV2 to TRBJ2-3, with D perhaps matching TRBD2 (6 bases). Looked up from germline, CDR1 is SNHLY and CDR2 is FYNNEI. The ends were cut back, 2 bases at V and 2 bases at J, with 14 bases in the middle. There are 16 residues in the CDR3. The CDR3, as DNA: TGTGCCAGCAGTGAATTTGGCCGGGACTTCACAGATACGCAGTATTTT. Translation gives CASSEFGRDFTDTQYF.

This clone was observed many times. The V gene is TRBV2, the J gene TRBJ1-2; D remains ambiguous. The germline V and J ends were trimmed by 6 bases and 14 bases, with 22 bases remaining between them. This CDR3 contains 13 residues. The germline gives CDR1 SNHLY, CDR2 FYNNEI. The CDR3 here is CASRLQRVGQPTF. For the CDR3, the DNA is TGTGCCAGCAGGCTACAGAGGGTCGGCCAGCCTACCTTC.

On this clone itself: One junction end disagrees with the germline gene, perhaps due to a read error. This chain connects TRBV7-3 to TRBJ1-5; the D gene is possibly TRBD1 (5 bases). Germline V gene lookup returns CDR1 SGHTA and CDR2 FQGTGA. CDR3 length: 13 residues. DNA of the CDR3: TGTGCCGGCAGCGCAGACAGTCATCAGCCCCAGCATTTT. It encodes CAGSADSHQPQHF.

The gene calls are TRBV4-1 and TRBJ1-3; TRBD1 is a possible D gene (5 bases). The V end was cut by 3 bases, the J end by 6 bases, with 15 bases between. This CDR3 is 15 amino acids long. Germline V gene sequence: CDR1 MGHRA, CDR2 YSYEKL. The CDR3 bases are TGCGCCAGCAGCCAGGGGGACGGCCGGCAAAACACCATATATTTT. Residues: CASSQGDGRQNTIYF.

The V and J genes are TRBV6-5 and TRBJ2-1, with TRBD2 matching over 9 bases. Losses at the gene ends were 0 bases for V and 7 bases for J; bases not matched to a gene: 4. Germline CDR1 and CDR2: MNHEY and SVGAGI. The CDR3 loop spans 15 amino acids. CDR3: CASSYSSGRLNEQFF. CDR3 nucleotide sequence: TGTGCCAGCAGTTACTCAAGCGGGAGGTTGAATGAGCAGTTCTTC.

The chain uses TRBV30 and TRBJ2-7; 7 nucleotides line up with TRBD2. This CDR3 contains 13 residues. CDR1 is GTSNPN, CDR2 SVGIG, per germline (reference sequence). V was pared by 4 bases and J by 3 bases, with 6 bases of the junction left unmatched. The CDR3 DNA reads TGTGCCTGGAAACGTACTAGCGACTACGAGCAGTACTTC. Translation: CAWKRTSDYEQYF.

This clone was detected only a few times. The V gene is TRBV23-1, the J gene TRBJ1-1; no definite D call. TRBV23-1 has ORF status, its function being uncertain. Trimming took off 3 bases at V and 6 bases at J, with 11 bases between the two ends. This CDR3 contains 13 residues. DNA of the CDR3: TGCGCCAGCAGTCAGGTGACCCCCCCTGAAGCTTTCTTT. As protein: CASSQVTPPEAFF.

This clone was detected ten times or more. The sample holds other DNA sequences that translate to the same CDR3. The CDR3 here is CASSLEETQYF. CDR3 DNA: TGTGCCAGCAGTTTAGAAGAGACCCAGTACTTC. The chain couples TRBV28 to TRBJ2-5; unclear D gene. The CDR3 length is 11 residues. Germline assignment: CDR1 MDHEN and CDR2 SYDVKM. V dropped 2 bases and J dropped 3 bases, with 1 base sitting between them.

J is TRBJ1-1 and V is TRBV7-6; a weak D match, TRBD1 (5 bases). The ends were cut back, 1 base at V and 0 bases at J, with 9 bases in the middle. The CDR3 has 15 residues. CDR1 SGHVS and CDR2 FNYEAQ come from the germline V gene. The CDR3 reads CASSLVGDLNTEAFF. CDR3 nucleotides: TGTGCCAGCAGCTTAGTGGGGGACCTGAACACTGAAGCTTTCTTT.

This clone appeared once. V and J are TRBV7-3 and TRBJ2-1; no clear D gene. This CDR3 has 16 residues. V dropped 0 bases and J dropped 9 bases, with 18 bases sitting between them. Per the germline V gene, CDR1 is SGHTA and CDR2 is FQGTGA. CDR3 bases: TGTGCCAGCAGCTTAACATGGGCCCTTCCAGGCGGTGAGCAGTTCTTC. Translated: CASSLTWALPGGEQFF.

The rearrangement uses TRBV19 and TRBJ2-1; D gene ambiguous. V was trimmed by 7 bases and J by 0 bases, leaving 16 bases between them. The CDR3 totals 16 residues. From germline, CDR1 is LNHDA and CDR2 SQIVND (reference sequence). Written as DNA, the CDR3 is TGTGCCAGTACCCAAGGTGGGGTTCGCTCCTACAATGAGCAGTTCTTC. The encoded protein is CASTQGGVRSYNEQFF.

This clone has only one observation. This chain links TRBV5-5 with TRBJ2-2; TRBD1 agrees at 9 bases. Germline V lookup: CDR1 SGHKS, CDR2 YYEKEE (reference sequence). The ends lost 2 bases at V and 5 bases at J; junction bases unmatched: 13. The CDR3 consists of 18 residues. The CDR3 region is CASSFSPQTGGKTGELFF. The DNA of the CDR3 is TGTGCCAGCAGCTTTTCGCCCCAAACAGGGGGCAAGACCGGGGAGCTGTTTTTT.

This rearrangement joins TRBV6-5 to TRBJ1-2, with D perhaps matching TRBD1 (5 bases). V lost 5 bases to trimming and J lost 4 bases, with 17 bases between them. In germline, CDR1 is MNHEY, CDR2 SVGAGI. The CDR3 runs to 15 residues. The DNA of the CDR3 is TGTGCCAGCAGTGCCGGGACGGGCCCCCGCTATGGCTACACCTTC. Translating it yields CASSAGTGPRYGYTF.